This TCR beta chain was recovered during a study of blood T cell repertoires in COVID-19. At the level of the study: From the United States, Italy and Spain came samples of acute and convalescent COVID-19. T cells, B-cell-depleted T cells, or PBMCs supplied cDNA or gDNA.

Original analysis: Amplification with reference gene primers provided the estimates of nucleated cell counts. The method was immunoSEQ multiplex PCR; TCRdb's version includes in-frame clones alone and lacks a portion of them. The V and J calls and clone size were taken over from that table, and D and trimming were inferred from the DNA. The table has 150,000 or so clones, roughly 85% seen once. Sequenced: peripheral blood. The TCR originated in a human donor with acute or convalescent COVID-19. The donor label of this sample is uncertain.

In nucleotides, the CDR3 is TGTGCCAGCAGCCAAGATAGGAGGGATACGCAGTATTTT. It is translated as CASSQDRRDTQYF. The gene calls are TRBV3-1 (or the pseudogene TRBV3-2) and TRBJ2-3, with D possibly TRBD2 on 5 matching bases. The V end was cut by 0 bases, the J end by 6 bases, with 7 bases between. The germline V gene encodes CDR1 LGHDT and CDR2 YNNKEL (reference sequence). This CDR3 comprises 13 residues.